These 29 T cell receptor beta chains were sequenced from one sample in a study of radiotherapy plus CTLA-4 blockade in lung cancer. TCRdb's table, derived via immunoSEQ multiplex PCR, lists solely in-frame clones and lacks some. The table has approximately 83,000 clones, under 80% seen once; the top ten hold more than 3.5%. Sequences were derived from peripheral blood, sampled from a patient treated with radiotherapy plus ipilimumab. The origin of the receptors is a human donor with non-small cell lung cancer who had a partial response to radiotherapy plus ipilimumab. Some clones in this sample may be carry-over from other donors' samples.

The rearrangement links TRBV7-3 to TRBJ2-7; 10 bases fit TRBD2. This CDR3 is built from 15 residues. Germline-derived CDR1 and CDR2 are SGHTA and FQGTGA. Trimming took 2 bases from V and 2 from J; bases not matched to a gene: 3. DNA of the CDR3: TGTGCCAGCAGCTTACGAGCGGGGGGGCCCTACGAGCAGTACTTC. It yields the protein CASSLRAGGPYEQYF. The full variable domain, with the rest looked up from reference TRBV7-3 and TRBJ2-7, is GAGVSQTPSNKVTEKGKYVELRCDPISGHTALYWYRQSLGQGPEFLIYFQGTGAADDSGLPNDRFFAVRPEGSVSTLKIQRTERGDSAVYLCASSLRAGGPYEQYFGPGTRLTVT.

This chain connects TRBV4-3 to TRBJ1-4; D not resolved. The CDR3 contains 13 residues. Germline CDR1 reads LGHNA; CDR2 reads YSLEER. V was clipped by 0 bases and J by 8 bases, with 7 bases between them. CDR3 protein: CASSQESGEKLFF. The CDR3 coding sequence is TGCGCCAGCAGCCAAGAATCGGGGGAAAAACTGTTTTTT.

The chain couples TRBV15 to TRBJ1-6, with D unclear. V dropped 0 bases and J dropped 5 bases, with 8 bases sitting between them. Germline V CDR1 and CDR2: LNHNV, YYDKDF (reference sequence). The CDR3 runs 15 residues. CDR3 sequence reads: CATSRDQSNNSPLHF. The CDR3 nucleotides read TGTGCCACCAGCAGAGATCAAAGCAATAATTCACCCCTCCACTTT.

This sequence joins TRBV14 and TRBJ1-1; 8 bases fit TRBD1. J gave up 5 bases and V 2 bases, and 7 bases lay outside the gene matches. The CDR3 consists of 15 residues. In germline, CDR1 is SGHDN, CDR2 FVKESK. CDR3 bases: TGTGCCAGCAGCCAAATGACAGGGGAGGTTACTGAAGCTTTCTTT. Its translation: CASSQMTGEVTEAFF.

The chain combines TRBV7-9 with TRBJ2-4, with D unresolved. The germline V gene has CDR1 SEHNR and CDR2 FQNEAQ (reference sequence). CDR3 length equals 15 residues. V lost 5 bases to trimming and J lost 5 bases, with 16 bases between them. The CDR3 loop is CASSPRLARENIQYF. The DNA of the CDR3 is TGTGCCAGCAGCCCCCGGCTTGCTCGGGAAAACATTCAGTACTTC.

CDR3 bases: TGTGCCAGCAGCTTCACGGGGAGGGGCGAGCAGTACTTC. Its protein product is CASSFTGRGEQYF. J is TRBJ2-7 and V is TRBV7-3, with TRBD2 matching over 7 bases. J lost 6 bases, V lost 3 bases, and 5 bases had no gene match. Per the germline V gene, CDR1 is SGHTA and CDR2 is FQGTGA. This CDR3 is built from 13 residues. Complete variable domain (other parts from reference TRBV7-3 and TRBJ2-7): GAGVSQTPSNKVTEKGKYVELRCDPISGHTALYWYRQSLGQGPEFLIYFQGTGAADDSGLPNDRFFAVRPEGSVSTLKIQRTERGDSAVYLCASSFTGRGEQYFGPGTRLTVT.

The chain couples TRBV10-3 to TRBJ1-2, with D possibly TRBD1 on 5 matching bases. This CDR3 has 13 residues. V lost 6 bases, J lost 2 bases, and 10 bases lay in between. Looked up from germline, CDR1 is ENHRY and CDR2 is SYGVKD. This CDR3 reads CAIREQGNYGYTF. DNA for the CDR3: TGTGCCATCAGGGAGCAGGGAAACTATGGCTACACCTTC.

Only a few counts were recorded for this clone. This CDR3 is CASRVDRDRAEAFF. The CDR3 bases are TGTGCCAGCAGGGTAGACAGGGACCGAGCTGAAGCTTTCTTT. The V and J genes are TRBV6-1 and TRBJ1-1; 7 nucleotides line up with TRBD1. J was trimmed by 6 bases and V by 6 bases; bases with no gene match: 10. Germline CDR1 reads MNHNS; CDR2 reads SASEGT. The CDR3 runs 14 residues.

The CDR3 coding sequence is TGTGCCAGCACACCGGGACTAGCGAGCTACGAGCAGTACTTC. This encodes CASTPGLASYEQYF. The chain couples TRBV9 to TRBJ2-7, with TRBD2 identical over 10 bases. CDR3 length: 14 residues. Germline V lookup: CDR1 SGDLS, CDR2 YYNGEE. Germline trimming cut 6 bases from V and 3 bases from J; bases unmatched to any gene: 6.

The rearrangement links TRBV6-1 to TRBJ2-4, with 9 bases matching TRBD2. From germline, CDR1 is MNHNS and CDR2 SASEGT. This CDR3 region has 15 residues. Losses at the gene ends were 2 bases for V and 2 bases for J; bases not matched to a gene: 1. This CDR3 reads CASSELAGPKNIQYF. The DNA for the CDR3 is TGTGCCAGCAGTGAACTAGCGGGGCCCAAAAACATTCAGTACTTC.

The rearrangement links TRBV6-1 to TRBJ2-1; 12 positions match TRBD1. The CDR3 has 15 residues. Germline V gene sequence: CDR1 MNHNS, CDR2 SASEGT. V lost 6 bases and J lost 2; bases outside the gene matches: 2. The CDR3 sequence is CASRGTGGPYNEQFF. CDR3 DNA: TGTGCCAGCAGAGGGACAGGGGGCCCCTACAATGAGCAGTTCTTC.

This chain joins TRBV18 and TRBJ1-5; TRBD1 is a possible D gene (6 bases). V was shortened by 3 bases and J by 0 bases, with 12 bases between the two germline ends. CDR3 length: 16 amino acids. Germline CDR1 KGHSH, CDR2 LQKENI. The CDR3 here is CASSPGGPYSNQPQHF. DNA of the CDR3: TGTGCCAGCTCACCCGGGGGGCCCTATAGCAATCAGCCCCAGCATTTT.

V is TRBV7-3 and J is TRBJ2-1; TRBD2 is a possible D gene (5 bases). The length of the CDR3 is 15 residues. With 2 bases removed from V and 2 bases from J, the gap between germline ends came to 10 bases. CDR1 SGHTA and CDR2 FQGTGA come from the germline V gene. CDR3 loop: CASSLDGKAYNEQFF. As DNA, the CDR3 is TGTGCCAGCAGCTTAGACGGGAAGGCCTACAATGAGCAGTTCTTC.

The CDR3 nucleotides are TGTGCCAGCAGCTTTTCCCCCTGGACGGACAGTCTAGCCTACGAGCAGTACTTC. Amino acids: CASSFSPWTDSLAYEQYF. The chain joins TRBV11-3 to TRBJ2-7; TRBD1 is a possible D gene (6 bases). Trimming removed 3 bases from V and 2 bases from J, with 23 bases in between. Germline loops: CDR1 SGHNT, CDR2 YENEEA. The CDR3 is 18 amino acids.

The CDR3, as DNA: TGCGCCAGCAGCCGCGGTGCTGATAATTCACCCCTCCACTTT. Protein product: CASSRGADNSPLHF. The V gene is TRBV4-3, the J gene TRBJ1-6; D is unclear. The CDR3 runs 14 residues. V was trimmed by 4 bases and J by 5 bases, leaving 9 bases between them. The germline gives CDR1 LGHNA, CDR2 YSLEER.

This clone was picked up one time. This sequence joins TRBV13 and TRBJ2-7, with D maybe TRBD1 (5 bases). CDR1 PRHDT and CDR2 FYEKMQ come from the germline V gene (reference sequence). This CDR3 comprises 16 residues. V was pared by 0 bases and J by 3 bases, with 15 bases between. In nucleotides, the CDR3 is TGTGCCAGCAGCTTAGGGTCTGGGCAGGGATACTACGAGCAGTACTTC. Translation: CASSLGSGQGYYEQYF.

The chain links TRBV6-5 to TRBJ2-7; 9 bases match TRBD1. Germline CDR1 and CDR2: MNHEY and SVGAGI. The CDR3 extends over 15 amino acids. Losses at the gene ends were 6 bases for V and 6 bases for J; bases not matched to a gene: 12. CDR3 sequence reads: CASRATGQGNSEQYF. The CDR3 nucleotides are TGTGCCAGCAGAGCGACGGGACAGGGTAACAGCGAGCAGTACTTC.

V and J are TRBV29-1 and TRBJ1-1; D perhaps matches TRBD1 (6 bases). Trimming shortened V by 5 bases and J by 1 base, and 11 bases separated the two germline ends. Germline CDR1 and CDR2: SQVTM and ANQGSEA. The length of the CDR3 is 13 residues. The CDR3 sequence is CSVREGGNTEAFF. CDR3 nucleotide sequence: TGCAGCGTTCGGGAGGGGGGGAACACTGAAGCTTTCTTT.

The rearrangement links TRBV11-2 to TRBJ2-2, with no clear D. Trimming took 6 bases from V and 2 from J, leaving 4 bases between them. The germline V gene encodes CDR1 SGHAT and CDR2 FQNNGV. This CDR3 has 12 residues. The CDR3: CASRRNTGELFF. CDR3 DNA sequence: TGTGCCAGCAGGCGCAACACCGGGGAGCTGTTTTTT.

This chain uses TRBV6-1 with TRBJ2-7, with D perhaps matching TRBD1 (5 bases). Germline lookup yields CDR1 MNHNS and CDR2 SASEGT. Trimming removed 0 bases at V and 0 bases at J, with 9 bases between. The CDR3 totals 15 residues. The CDR3 loop reads CASSEASGPSYEQYF. CDR3 nucleotides: TGTGCCAGCAGTGAAGCCTCAGGGCCCTCCTACGAGCAGTACTTC.

The V and J genes are TRBV4-1 and TRBJ2-5; TRBD1 matches 7 bases. After removal of 4 bases from V and 2 bases from J, the junction contained 10 bases not matched to a gene. The CDR3 contains 16 residues. Germline lookup yields CDR1 MGHRA and CDR2 YSYEKL. The CDR3 coding sequence is TGCGCCAGCAGCCCGTTCGGGGACAGAGGGCAAGAGACCCAGTACTTC. This gives the protein CASSPFGDRGQETQYF.

V gene TRBV6-5 combines with J gene TRBJ1-1; maybe TRBD1 (5 bases). The CDR3 is 13 residues long. V shed 9 bases and J shed 5 bases, with 16 bases lying between them. The germline V gene encodes CDR1 MNHEY and CDR2 SVGAGI. CDR3 residues: CARFVHGGTEAFF. The CDR3 coding sequence is TGTGCCAGATTCGTTCACGGGGGGACTGAAGCTTTCTTT.

The rearrangement joins TRBV5-4 to TRBJ2-7; the match to TRBD2 covers 9 bases. CDR1 is SGHNT, CDR2 YYREEE, per germline (reference sequence). J lost 2 bases, V lost 0 bases, and 6 bases had no gene match. This CDR3 has 16 residues. The CDR3 DNA reads as TGTGCCAGCAGCTTGGGTGGCGGGAGGGCCGCCTACGAGCAGTACTTC. Its protein product is CASSLGGGRAAYEQYF. Full variable domain (rest looked up from reference TRBV5-4 and TRBJ2-7): ETGVTQSPTHLIKTRGQQVTLRCSSQSGHNTVSWYQQALGQGPQFIFQYYREEENGRGNFPPRFSGLQFPNYSSELNVNALELDDSALYLCASSLGGGRAAYEQYFGPGTRLTVT.

The chain employs TRBV27 and TRBJ2-4, with 7 positions matching TRBD1. V was pared by 5 bases and J by 8 bases, with 6 bases of the junction left unmatched. Looked up from germline, CDR1 is MNHEY and CDR2 is SMNVEV (reference sequence). This CDR3 comprises 13 residues. CDR3 loop: CASSGQDRDIQYF. CDR3 DNA sequence: TGTGCCAGCAGTGGACAGGACCGAGACATTCAGTACTTC.

The rearrangement joins TRBV7-3 to TRBJ2-1; 8 bases map to TRBD1. Trimming at V came to 3 bases and at J to 4 bases, leaving 2 bases not matched to a gene. Germline CDR1 is SGHTA and CDR2 is FQGTGA. This CDR3 has 14 residues. CDR3 bases: TGTGCCAGCAGCTTGGGACAGGAATACAATGAGCAGTTCTTC. Translating it yields CASSLGQEYNEQFF.

V and J are TRBV7-2 and TRBJ1-5; D may be TRBD1 (6 bases). V gave up 1 base and J gave up 3 bases, with 10 bases separating them. The CDR3 loop spans 15 amino acids. CDR1 SGHTA and CDR2 FQGNSA come from the germline V gene. The CDR3 spells CASSLVGQINQPQHF. The CDR3 region has the DNA TGTGCCAGCAGCTTAGTGGGACAAATCAATCAGCCCCAGCATTTT.

V gene TRBV20-1 combines with J gene TRBJ1-1; D is undetermined. The CDR3 spans 11 residues. The germline V gene has CDR1 DFQATT and CDR2 SNEGSKA (reference sequence). Deletions cut 7 bases from V and 4 bases from J, with 10 bases between. The CDR3 loop reads CSGTAGTEAFF. The CDR3 DNA follows: TGCAGTGGGACGGCGGGCACTGAAGCTTTCTTT.

The chain has TRBV28 and TRBJ2-5; D might be TRBD1 (5 bases). The end of the DNA aligns better with TRBJ2-7, so the J call may be wrong. CDR1 and CDR2 (germline): MDHEN, SYDVKM. This CDR3 is 14 amino acids long. In nucleotides, the CDR3 is TGTGCCAGCAGCAGCGCCGGACACCTCTACGAGCAGTACTTC. Protein product: CASSSAGHLYEQYF.

This chain joins TRBV6-4 and TRBJ1-6; D is unresolved. V was shortened by 4 bases and J by 0 bases, with 10 bases between the two germline ends. Germline loops: CDR1 MRHNA, CDR2 SNTAGT. The CDR3 covers 16 residues. The CDR3 nucleotides read TGTGCCAGCAGTGTTCCATGGAGCTCCTATAATTCACCCCTCCACTTT. Protein: CASSVPWSSYNSPLHF.